This T cell receptor (beta chain) was sequenced during a study of monozygotic twins with inflammatory bowel disease. This CDR3 comprises 16 residues. Germline-derived CDR1 and CDR2 are SEHNR and FQNEAQ (reference sequence). TCRdb reprocessed the 5' RACE reads, with one entry per CDR3 protein and no DNA. The sample data list 400,000 to 500,000 distinct CDR3 sequences. This TCR was sampled from a human donor with ulcerative colitis or Crohn's disease, or a healthy co-twin of an affected twin (not recorded which). Specimen: blood. V and J are TRBV7-9 and TRBJ2-1. The CDR3 loop is CASSAGGRRSYNEQFF.